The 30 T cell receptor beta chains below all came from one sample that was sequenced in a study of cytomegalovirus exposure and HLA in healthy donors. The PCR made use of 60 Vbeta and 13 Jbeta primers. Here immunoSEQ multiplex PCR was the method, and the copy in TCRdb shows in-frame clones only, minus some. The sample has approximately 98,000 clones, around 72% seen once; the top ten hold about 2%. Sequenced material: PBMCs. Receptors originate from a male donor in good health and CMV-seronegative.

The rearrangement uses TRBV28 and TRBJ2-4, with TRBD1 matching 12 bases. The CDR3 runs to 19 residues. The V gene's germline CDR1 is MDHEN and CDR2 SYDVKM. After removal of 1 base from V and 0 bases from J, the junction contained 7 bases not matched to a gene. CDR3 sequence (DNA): TGTGCCAGCAGTTTATACGGGACAGGGGGCCCAAGAGCCAAAAACATTCAGTACTTC. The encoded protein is CASSLYGTGGPRAKNIQYF.

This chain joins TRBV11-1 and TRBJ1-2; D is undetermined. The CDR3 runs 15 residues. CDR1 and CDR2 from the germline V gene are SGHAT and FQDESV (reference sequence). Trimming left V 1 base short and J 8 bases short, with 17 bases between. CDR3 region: CASSLVAGSPRGYTF. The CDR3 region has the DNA TGTGCCAGCAGCTTAGTTGCGGGTTCTCCACGGGGCTACACCTTC. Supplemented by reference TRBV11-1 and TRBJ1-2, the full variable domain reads EAEVAQSPRYKITEKSQAVAFWCDPISGHATLYWYRQILGQGPELLVQFQDESVVDDSQLPKDRFSAERLKGVDSTLKIQPAELGDSAMYLCASSLVAGSPRGYTFGSGTRLTVV.

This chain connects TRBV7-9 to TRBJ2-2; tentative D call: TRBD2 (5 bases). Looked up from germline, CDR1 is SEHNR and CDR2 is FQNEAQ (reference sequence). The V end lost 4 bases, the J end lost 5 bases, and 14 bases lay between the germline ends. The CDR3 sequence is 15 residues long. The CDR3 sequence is CASSWRRMGTGELFF. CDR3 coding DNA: TGTGCCAGCAGCTGGAGGCGGATGGGAACCGGGGAGCTGTTTTTT.

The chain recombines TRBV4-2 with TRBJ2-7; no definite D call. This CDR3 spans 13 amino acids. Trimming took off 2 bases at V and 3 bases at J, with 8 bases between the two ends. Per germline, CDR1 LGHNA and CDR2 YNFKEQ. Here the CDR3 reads CASSQRSDYEQYF. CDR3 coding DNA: TGTGCCAGCAGCCAACGGAGTGACTACGAGCAGTACTTC.

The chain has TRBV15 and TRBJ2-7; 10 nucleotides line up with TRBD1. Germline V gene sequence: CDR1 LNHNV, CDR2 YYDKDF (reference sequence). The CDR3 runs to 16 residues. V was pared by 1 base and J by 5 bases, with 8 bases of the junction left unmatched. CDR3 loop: CATSRGGPGTGDEQYF. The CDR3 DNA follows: TGTGCCACCAGCAGAGGTGGTCCCGGGACAGGGGACGAGCAGTACTTC.

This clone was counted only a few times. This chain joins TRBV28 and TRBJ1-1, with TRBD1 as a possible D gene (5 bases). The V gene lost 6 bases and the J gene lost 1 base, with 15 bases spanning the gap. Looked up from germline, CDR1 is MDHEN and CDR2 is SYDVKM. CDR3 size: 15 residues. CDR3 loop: CASRYGGVRNTEAFF. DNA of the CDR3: TGTGCCAGCAGGTACGGGGGGGTTAGGAACACTGAAGCTTTCTTT.

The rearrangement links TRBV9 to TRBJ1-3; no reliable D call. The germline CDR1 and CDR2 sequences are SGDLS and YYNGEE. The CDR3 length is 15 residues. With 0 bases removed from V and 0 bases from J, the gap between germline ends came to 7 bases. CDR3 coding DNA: TGTGCCAGCAGCGTAGGGCGGGGCTCTGGAAACACCATATATTTT. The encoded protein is CASSVGRGSGNTIYF.

CDR3 region: CASSPDPRTVRGGIYEQYF. CDR3 sequence (DNA): TGTGCCAGCTCACCAGACCCTAGAACGGTCAGGGGTGGGATCTACGAGCAGTACTTC. The chain links TRBV18 to TRBJ2-7; possibly TRBD1 for D (6 bases). Trimming took off 2 bases at V and 3 bases at J, with 26 bases between the two ends. The CDR3 extends over 19 amino acids. The germline V gene has CDR1 KGHSH and CDR2 LQKENI.

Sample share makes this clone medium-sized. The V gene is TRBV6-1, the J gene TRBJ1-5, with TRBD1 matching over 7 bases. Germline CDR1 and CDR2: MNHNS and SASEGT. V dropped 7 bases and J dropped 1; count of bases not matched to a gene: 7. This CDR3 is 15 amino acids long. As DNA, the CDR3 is TGTGCCAGCATCGAGGGGACAGAGAGCAATCAGCCCCAGCATTTT. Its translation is CASIEGTESNQPQHF.

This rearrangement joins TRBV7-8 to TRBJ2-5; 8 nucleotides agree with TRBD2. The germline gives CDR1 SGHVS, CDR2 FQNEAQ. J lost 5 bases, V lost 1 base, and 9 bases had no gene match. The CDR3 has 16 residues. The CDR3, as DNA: TGTGCCAGCAGCTTAGAGTCGGGGGGGCCTGGGGAGACCCAGTACTTC. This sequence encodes CASSLESGGPGETQYF.

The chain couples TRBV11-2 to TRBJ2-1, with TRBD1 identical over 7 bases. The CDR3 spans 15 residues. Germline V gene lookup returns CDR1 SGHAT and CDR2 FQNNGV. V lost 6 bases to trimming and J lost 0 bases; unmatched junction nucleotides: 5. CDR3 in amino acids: CASSWGQSSYNEQFF. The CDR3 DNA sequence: TGTGCCAGCAGTTGGGGACAGAGCTCCTACAATGAGCAGTTCTTC.

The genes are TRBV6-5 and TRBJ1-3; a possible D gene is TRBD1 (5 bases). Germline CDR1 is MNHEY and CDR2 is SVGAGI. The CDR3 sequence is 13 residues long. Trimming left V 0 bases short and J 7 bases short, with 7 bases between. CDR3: CASSYSKGNTIYF. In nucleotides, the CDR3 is TGTGCCAGCAGTTACTCGAAGGGGAACACCATATATTTT.

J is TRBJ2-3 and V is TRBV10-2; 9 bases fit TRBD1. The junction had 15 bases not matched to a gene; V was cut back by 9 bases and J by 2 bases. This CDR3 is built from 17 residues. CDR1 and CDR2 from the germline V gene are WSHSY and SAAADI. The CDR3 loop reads CARVGTGSLRDTDTQYF. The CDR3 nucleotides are TGCGCCAGAGTGGGGACAGGGTCGCTTCGTGACACAGATACGCAGTATTTT.

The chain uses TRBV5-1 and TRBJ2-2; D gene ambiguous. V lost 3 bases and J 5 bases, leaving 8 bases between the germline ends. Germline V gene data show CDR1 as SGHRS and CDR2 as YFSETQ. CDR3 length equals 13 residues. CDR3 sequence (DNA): TGCGCCAGCAGCTGGTCGGTTACCGGGGAGCTGTTTTTT. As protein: CASSWSVTGELFF.

CDR3 sequence: CASSFYATGRPSGKLYEQYF. CDR3 DNA sequence: TGTGCCAGCAGTTTCTACGCGACGGGGAGGCCTAGCGGGAAACTATACGAGCAGTACTTC. The chain employs TRBV27 and TRBJ2-5, with 9 positions matching TRBD2. The tail of the sequence fits TRBJ2-7 better, so the J call may be wrong. The CDR3 length is 20 residues. Germline V lookup: CDR1 MNHEY, CDR2 SMNVEV (reference sequence).

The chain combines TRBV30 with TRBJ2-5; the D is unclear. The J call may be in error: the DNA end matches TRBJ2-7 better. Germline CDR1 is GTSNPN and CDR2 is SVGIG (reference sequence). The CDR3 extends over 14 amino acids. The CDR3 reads CAWSPVSGAYEQYF. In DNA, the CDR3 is TGTGCCTGGAGTCCAGTGTCCGGAGCCTACGAGCAGTACTTC.

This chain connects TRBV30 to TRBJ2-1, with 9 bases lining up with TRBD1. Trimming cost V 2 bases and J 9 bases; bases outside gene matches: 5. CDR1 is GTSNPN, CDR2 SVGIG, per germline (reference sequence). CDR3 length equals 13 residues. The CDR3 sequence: CAWSWTGVGEQFF. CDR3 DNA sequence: TGTGCCTGGAGTTGGACAGGGGTGGGTGAGCAGTTCTTC.

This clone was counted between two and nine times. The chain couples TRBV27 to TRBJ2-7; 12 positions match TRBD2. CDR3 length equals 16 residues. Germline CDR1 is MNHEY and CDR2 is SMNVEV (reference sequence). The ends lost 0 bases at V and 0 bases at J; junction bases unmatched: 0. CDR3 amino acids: CASSLSGLAGSYEQYF. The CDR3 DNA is TGTGCCAGCAGTTTATCGGGACTAGCGGGCTCCTACGAGCAGTACTTC.

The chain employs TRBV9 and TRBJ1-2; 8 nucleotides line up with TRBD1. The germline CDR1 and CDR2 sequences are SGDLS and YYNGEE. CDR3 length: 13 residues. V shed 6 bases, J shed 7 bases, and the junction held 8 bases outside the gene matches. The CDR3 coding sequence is TGTGCCAGCACCGAAGCAGGGGGCATTGGCTACACCTTC. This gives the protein CASTEAGGIGYTF.

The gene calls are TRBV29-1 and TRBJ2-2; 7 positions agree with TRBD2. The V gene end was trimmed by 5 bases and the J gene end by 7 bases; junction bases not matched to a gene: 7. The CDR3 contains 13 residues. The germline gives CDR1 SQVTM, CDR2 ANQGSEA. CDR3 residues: CSVSSAGDGELFF. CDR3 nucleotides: TGCAGCGTTTCCTCCGCGGGAGACGGGGAGCTGTTTTTT.

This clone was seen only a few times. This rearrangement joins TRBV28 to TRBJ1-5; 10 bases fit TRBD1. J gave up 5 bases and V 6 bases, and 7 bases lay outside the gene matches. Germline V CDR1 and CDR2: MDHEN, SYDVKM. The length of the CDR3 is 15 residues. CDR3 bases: TGTGCCAGCAGCCCGGGACAGGGGTTTTATCAGCCCCAGCATTTT. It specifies CASSPGQGFYQPQHF.

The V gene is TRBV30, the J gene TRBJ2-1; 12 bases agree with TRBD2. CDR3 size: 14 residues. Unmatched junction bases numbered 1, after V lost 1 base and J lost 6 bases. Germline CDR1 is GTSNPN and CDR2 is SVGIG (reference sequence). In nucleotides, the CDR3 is TGTGCCTGGAGTGGACTAGCGGGAGTCAATGAGCAGTTCTTC. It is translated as CAWSGLAGVNEQFF.

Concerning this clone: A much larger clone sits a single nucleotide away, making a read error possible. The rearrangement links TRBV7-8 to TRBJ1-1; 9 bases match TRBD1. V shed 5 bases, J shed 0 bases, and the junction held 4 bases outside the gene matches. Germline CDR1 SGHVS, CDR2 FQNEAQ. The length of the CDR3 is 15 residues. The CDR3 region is CASSIGTGMNTEAFF. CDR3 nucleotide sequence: TGTGCCAGCAGCATCGGGACAGGGATGAACACTGAAGCTTTCTTT.

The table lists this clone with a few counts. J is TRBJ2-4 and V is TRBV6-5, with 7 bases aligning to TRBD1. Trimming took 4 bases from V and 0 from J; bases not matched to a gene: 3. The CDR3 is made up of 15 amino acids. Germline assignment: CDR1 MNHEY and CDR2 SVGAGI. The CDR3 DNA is TGTGCCAGCAGTTGGTCAGGGGGAGCCAAAAACATTCAGTACTTC. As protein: CASSWSGGAKNIQYF.

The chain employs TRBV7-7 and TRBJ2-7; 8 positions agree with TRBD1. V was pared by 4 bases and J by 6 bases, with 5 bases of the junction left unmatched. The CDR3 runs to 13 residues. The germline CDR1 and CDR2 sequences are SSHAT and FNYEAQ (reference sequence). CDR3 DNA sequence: TGTGCCAGCAGCTCACGGACAGGGTCCGAGCAGTACTTC. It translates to CASSSRTGSEQYF.

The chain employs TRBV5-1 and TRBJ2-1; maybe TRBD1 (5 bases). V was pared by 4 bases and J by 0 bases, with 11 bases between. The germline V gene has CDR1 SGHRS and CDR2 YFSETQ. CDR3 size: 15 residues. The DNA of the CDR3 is TGCGCCAGCAGCCAGGACACCAGCTCCTACAATGAGCAGTTCTTC. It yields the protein CASSQDTSSYNEQFF.

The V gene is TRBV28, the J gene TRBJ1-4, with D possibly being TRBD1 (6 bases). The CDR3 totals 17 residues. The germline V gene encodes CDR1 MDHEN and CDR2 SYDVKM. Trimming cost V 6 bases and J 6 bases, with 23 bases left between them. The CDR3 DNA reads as TGTGCCAGCAGCCCCAGCGGATGGGGGCGGGGGGATGAAAAACTGTTTTTT. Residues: CASSPSGWGRGDEKLFF.

DNA for the CDR3: TGCGCCAGCAGCTTACAGGGGACGGGTGAAAAACTGTTTTTT. Translated, it gives CASSLQGTGEKLFF. This chain uses TRBV5-1 with TRBJ1-4; 7 nucleotides match TRBD1. In germline, CDR1 is SGHRS, CDR2 YFSETQ. With 2 bases clipped from V and 7 bases from J, the junction kept 5 bases outside the gene matches. This CDR3 region has 14 residues.

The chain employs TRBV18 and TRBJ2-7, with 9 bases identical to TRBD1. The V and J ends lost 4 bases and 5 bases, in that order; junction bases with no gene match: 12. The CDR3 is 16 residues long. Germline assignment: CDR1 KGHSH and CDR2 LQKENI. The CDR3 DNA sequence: TGTGCCAGCTCACATCCCTTCCGGGACAGGGAACACGAGCAGTACTTC. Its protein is CASSHPFRDREHEQYF. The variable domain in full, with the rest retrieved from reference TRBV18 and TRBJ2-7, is NAGVMQNPRHLVRRRGQEARLRCSPMKGHSHVYWYRQLPEEGLKFMVYLQKENIIDESGMPKERFSAEFPKEGPSILRIQQVVRGDSAAYFCASSHPFRDREHEQYFGPGTRLTVT.

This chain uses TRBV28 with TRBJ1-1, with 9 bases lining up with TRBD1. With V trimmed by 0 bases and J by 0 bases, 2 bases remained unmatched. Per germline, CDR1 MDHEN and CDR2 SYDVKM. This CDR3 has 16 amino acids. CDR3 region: CASSLWGTGMNTEAFF. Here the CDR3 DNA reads TGTGCCAGCAGTTTATGGGGGACAGGGATGAACACTGAAGCTTTCTTT.